A selection of T cell receptor beta chains follows, all from one sample in a study of cytomegalovirus exposure and HLA in healthy donors. The protocol was immunoSEQ multiplex PCR, while the TCRdb copy is restricted to in-frame clones and leaves out a portion. In the table there are roughly 250,000 clones, approximately 80% of which are singletons. Sequences were obtained from PBMCs. These receptors were collected from a girl aged 2 to 9 in good health and CMV-seronegative. The CDR3 runs from the conserved cysteine through the conserved F or W. A D gene is named only where the DNA matches it firmly. For some rows the clone size is stated as once, few or many, or as a class when expanded; others skip it.

>TRBV4-1|once|TRBJ2-7|TRBD2
CASSQRGDSGAYEQYF
TGCGCCAGCAGCCAAAGGGGAGATAGCGGGGCCTACGAGCAGTACTTC
>TRBV2|NA|TRBJ2-5|NA
CASSVQGIETQYF
TGTGCCAGCAGTGTCCAGGGGATAGAGACCCAGTACTTC
>TRBV10-3|NA|TRBJ1-1|NA
CAISETGKDTEAFF
TGTGCCATCAGCGAAACAGGGAAGGACACTGAAGCTTTCTTT
>TRBV6-1|NA|TRBJ1-4|NA
CASSEALGTKLLF
TGTGCCAGCAGTGAAGCGCTGGGGACTAAACTGCTTTTT
>TRBV18|NA|TRBJ1-3|NA
CASSPSILAVLTGNTIYF
TGTGCCAGCTCACCAAGTATCTTGGCGGTCCTTACTGGAAACACCATATATTTT
>TRBV11-2|NA|TRBJ2-7|TRBD2
CASSSRGREQYF
TGTGCCAGCAGCTCCCGCGGGAGAGAGCAGTACTTC
>TRBV28|NA|TRBJ2-2|NA
CASSLRGRTGELFF
TGTGCCAGCAGTTTAAGGGGTCGCACCGGGGAGCTGTTTTTT
>TRBV7-9|NA|TRBJ1-5|NA
CASSLMAGQPQHF
TGTGCCAGCAGCTTAATGGCGGGTCAGCCCCAGCATTTT
>TRBV11-2|few|TRBJ2-3|NA
CASSPNGVARITDTQYF
TGTGCCAGCAGCCCTAACGGGGTGGCGCGTATCACAGATACGCAGTATTTT
>TRBV7-7|NA|TRBJ2-5|NA
CASSLGGGTGGETQYF
TGTGCCAGCAGCTTAGGGGGGGGGACAGGAGGCGAGACCCAGTACTTC
>TRBV7-8|few|TRBJ2-4|NA
CASSLVPIDGENIQYF
TGTGCCAGCAGCTTAGTACCCATAGACGGGGAAAACATTCAGTACTTC
>TRBV9|NA|TRBJ2-1|NA
CASSVGPAGPSYNEQFF
TGTGCCAGCAGCGTCGGTCCGGCGGGACCCTCCTACAATGAGCAGTTCTTC
>TRBV6-1|NA|TRBJ1-5|NA
CASSLRRDQPQHF
TGTGCCAGCAGCCTCCGGCGGGATCAGCCCCAGCATTTT
>TRBV13|NA|TRBJ2-7|TRBD1
CASSPEGDRGFDEQYF
TGTGCCAGCAGCCCCGAGGGGGACAGGGGTTTTGACGAGCAGTACTTC
>TRBV7-9|once|TRBJ2-7|TRBD1
CASSHGQGVLSYF
TGTGCCAGCAGCCACGGACAGGGGGTACTGTCGTACTTC
>TRBV9|NA|TRBJ2-2|TRBD1
CASRTGTDGQSNTGELFF
TGTGCCAGCAGGACCGGGACAGACGGACAATCGAACACCGGGGAGCTGTTTTTT
>TRBV7-2|NA|TRBJ2-7|TRBD2
CASSLRLAGEDYEQYF
TGTGCCAGCAGCTTACGGCTAGCGGGAGAGGACTACGAGCAGTACTTC
>TRBV2|NA|TRBJ2-1|TRBD2
CASSPERELEQFF
TGTGCCAGCAGTCCTGAGCGGGAGCTTGAGCAGTTCTTC
>TRBV2|NA|TRBJ2-7|NA
CASRALARVGLGVYEQYF
TGTGCCAGCAGAGCCCTAGCGAGAGTTGGTTTGGGGGTCTACGAGCAGTACTTC
>TRBV19|once|TRBJ1-5|NA
CASSMRAHYSNQPQHF
TGTGCCAGTAGTATGAGGGCACACTATAGCAATCAGCCCCAGCATTTT
>TRBV11-2|NA|TRBJ2-1|NA
CASSLGVLSYNEQFF
TGTGCCAGCAGCTTAGGAGTTCTTTCTTACAATGAGCAGTTCTTC
>TRBV7-8|NA|TRBJ2-1|NA
CASSLAGSSYNEQFF
TGTGCCAGCAGCTTAGCGGGGAGCTCCTACAATGAGCAGTTCTTC
>TRBV7-2|few|TRBJ2-1|NA
CASSWLNEQFF
TGTGCCAGCAGCTGGCTGAATGAGCAGTTCTTC
>TRBV28|NA|TRBJ2-3|TRBD1
CASSGTGGGLGTTDTQYF
TGTGCCAGCAGTGGGACAGGGGGAGGTTTAGGGACCACAGATACGCAGTATTTT
>TRBV27|few|TRBJ2-7|NA
CASSLTRGISYEQYF
TGTGCCAGCAGTCTAACCAGGGGAATCTCCTACGAGCAGTACTTC
>TRBV28|NA|TRBJ2-7|NA
CASVSSYEQYF
TGTGCCAGCGTGAGTTCCTACGAGCAGTACTTC
>TRBV28|few|TRBJ1-2|NA
CASTRTEPHLANYGYTF
TGTGCCAGCACGAGGACTGAACCCCACCTGGCTAACTATGGCTACACCTTC
>TRBV5-6|NA|TRBJ2-1|TRBD1
CASSLPGQGAYNEQFF
TGTGCCAGCAGCTTGCCGGGACAGGGGGCTTACAATGAGCAGTTCTTC
>TRBV2|NA|TRBJ1-1|NA
CASISEGTEAFF
TGTGCCAGCATTAGTGAGGGCACTGAAGCTTTCTTT
>TRBV5-1|NA|TRBJ2-1|TRBD1
CASRGQGPHEQFF
TGCGCCAGCAGGGGACAGGGGCCCCATGAGCAGTTCTTC
>TRBV5-6|once|TRBJ1-4|NA
CASSLAQGWVLFF
TGTGCCAGCAGCTTGGCGCAGGGATGGGTACTGTTTTTT
>TRBV10-2|NA|TRBJ2-7|NA
CASSEWRGPRTYEQYF
TGCGCCAGCAGTGAGTGGAGGGGGCCCCGAACCTACGAGCAGTACTTC
>TRBV7-9|NA|TRBJ2-6|TRBD2
CASSWASGRHSGANVLTF
TGTGCCAGCAGCTGGGCTAGCGGGAGACACTCTGGGGCCAACGTCCTGACTTTC
>TRBV5-1|NA|TRBJ2-1|TRBD2
CASSPAGTSGGYNEQFF
TGCGCCAGCAGCCCCGCCGGGACTAGCGGGGGTTACAATGAGCAGTTCTTC
>TRBV23-1|NA|TRBJ2-7|TRBD2
CASSGDVQSGMAHEQYF
TGCGCCAGCAGTGGTGACGTCCAAAGCGGGATGGCCCACGAGCAGTACTTC
>TRBV7-9|few|TRBJ2-7|TRBD1
CASSERDRGPHEQYF
TGTGCCAGCAGCGAAAGGGACAGGGGGCCCCACGAGCAGTACTTC
>TRBV6-1|NA|TRBJ1-3|NA
CASSGRIYSGNTIYF
TGTGCCAGCAGTGGCAGAATATACTCTGGAAACACCATATATTTT
>TRBV9|few|TRBJ2-3|TRBD2
CASSVARESDTQYF
TGTGCCAGCAGCGTAGCGCGGGAGTCAGATACGCAGTATTTT
>TRBV18|NA|TRBJ1-1|NA
CASSPLPGNTEAFF
TGTGCCAGCTCACCACTTCCAGGAAACACTGAAGCTTTCTTT
>TRBV19|NA|TRBJ2-7|NA
CASSRGLPPSSYEQYF
TGTGCCAGTAGTAGGGGCCTACCGCCGAGCTCCTACGAGCAGTACTTC
>TRBV10-3|NA|TRBJ2-7|NA
CAISARRDSLEQYF
TGTGCCATCAGTGCCCGCCGGGACTCCCTTGAGCAGTACTTC
>TRBV28|NA|TRBJ2-3|TRBD2
CASKEGGNTDTQYF
TGTGCCAGCAAAGAGGGAGGGAACACAGATACGCAGTATTTT
>TRBV6-5|NA|TRBJ2-2|NA
CASSRRGYTGELFF
TGTGCCAGCAGTCGAAGGGGATACACCGGGGAGCTGTTTTTT
>TRBV29-1|once|TRBJ1-5|TRBD1
CSPPGQPQISNQPQHF
TGCAGCCCACCGGGACAGCCACAGATAAGCAATCAGCCCCAGCATTTT
>TRBV7-7|NA|TRBJ2-7|NA
CASRSGVYEQYF
TGTGCCAGCAGGTCAGGGGTATACGAGCAGTACTTC
>TRBV6-1|once|TRBJ2-1|NA
CASIVRVDEQFF
TGTGCCAGCATCGTCAGGGTTGATGAGCAGTTCTTC
>TRBV27|NA|TRBJ2-3|TRBD2
CASSLRTSLDAPDTQYF
TGTGCCAGCAGTTTAAGGACTAGTCTAGACGCACCGGATACGCAGTATTTT
>TRBV7-9|once|TRBJ1-1|NA
CASSNTGRAEAFF
TGTGCCAGCAGCAACACAGGGCGCGCTGAAGCTTTCTTT
>TRBV28|NA|TRBJ1-2|TRBD1
CASSPLDRGYGYTF
TGTGCCAGCAGTCCACTCGACAGGGGCTATGGCTACACCTTC
>TRBV7-2|once|TRBJ2-7|TRBD2
CASSSRPRLAGGYEQYF
TGTGCCAGCAGCTCAAGACCTAGACTAGCGGGGGGGTACGAGCAGTACTTC